The text below deals with one T cell receptor beta chain. What it binds is not known. This specimen comes from a study of lymphopenia after photon versus proton radiotherapy. Profiled with immunoSEQ multiplex PCR; TCRdb holds only in-frame clones, not every one. This sample has under 70,000 clones, with under 95% found just once. Study-level points and caveats: Better survival with proton therapy was suggested as possible, not demonstrated. In patients who died, overall survival fell as post-nadir TCR diversity dropped more. Relative stability marked proton patients; photon patients lost diversity and naive cells. Post-nadir diversity loss with photons came from oligoclonal expansion, particularly CD8+ Temra cells.

Germline CDR1 reads LGHNT; CDR2 reads FRNRAP. V dropped 1 base and J dropped 5 bases, with 1 base sitting between them. The CDR3 covers 11 residues. The specimen comprised peripheral blood, sampled from a patient treated with photon-based radiotherapy. The rearrangement joins TRBV12-5 to TRBJ2-3, with unresolved D. The clonotype comes from a woman aged 40 to 55 with cholangiocarcinoma. The CDR3 DNA is TGTGCTAGTGGTTTGGGAGATACGCAGTATTTT. Encoded protein: CASGLGDTQYF.